This T cell receptor beta chain stems from a study of response to subunit inactivated influenza vaccine. This clonotype has more than one count but fewer than ten. MiXCR, applied by TCRdb to the RT-PCR reads, yields one record per CDR3 protein. Among around 480,000 distinct CDR3 sequences, about 15% were seen once, and the ten largest hold less than 4%. The CDR3 runs to 13 residues. Germline CDR1 is SEHNR and CDR2 is FQNEAQ (reference sequence). Trimming took 5 bases from V and 6 from J, leaving 10 bases between them. The specimen was CD4+ T cells sorted from PBMCs, collected around 25 months after vaccination. V usage is TRBV7-9 and J usage is TRBJ2-2, with D tentatively TRBD2 (5 bases). The TCR sequence derives from a man between 50 and 69 years old who received an inactivated influenza vaccine. The CDR3 coding sequence is TGTGCCAGCAGCCAACCCGGGGCCGGGGAGCTGTTTTTT. Protein product: CASSQPGAGELFF.